This is a list of T cell receptor beta chains from one sample in a study of T cell repertoires in cytomegalovirus infection. MiXCR was run by TCRdb on the reads, yielding one entry per CDR3 protein. This table has more than 350,000 distinct CDR3 sequences, 30% to 40% appearing once. The sequencing input was PBMCs. Source of these receptors: a human donor in good health (CMV status not recorded). Some clones in this sample may be carry-over from other donors' samples. The CDR3 runs from the conserved cysteine through the conserved F or W. A D gene is named only where the DNA matches it firmly. Size tells how often a clone was seen (once, few, many) or the class of an expanded clone, and some rows leave it out.

D: .; size: .; V: TRBV10-3; length: 13; J: TRBJ2-3; CDR3: CAITFGSTDTQYF; DNA: TGTGCCATCACATTCGGTAGCACAGATACGCAGTATTTT
D: .; size: .; V: TRBV20-1; length: 16; J: TRBJ1-2; CDR3: CSARGLGGARGYGYTF; DNA: TGCAGTGCTAGAGGCTTGGGTGGGGCGCGAGGCTATGGCTACACCTTC
D: .; size: once; V: TRBV6-8; length: 16; J: TRBJ2-1; CDR3: CASSYAGNFDPAEQFF; DNA: TGTGCCAGCAGTTACGCAGGGAACTTCGACCCCGCTGAGCAGTTCTTC
D: .; size: .; V: TRBV19; length: 14; J: TRBJ2-1; CDR3: CASSIVGGDNEQFF; DNA: TGTGCCAGTAGTATAGTAGGCGGAGACAATGAGCAGTTCTTC
D: TRBD1; size: .; V: TRBV6-6; length: 16; J: TRBJ1-3; CDR3: CASSYSIRDRGNTIYF; DNA: TGTGCCAGCAGTTACTCGATTCGGGACAGGGGAAACACCATATATTTT
D: .; size: few; V: TRBV7-2; length: 17; J: TRBJ1-6; CDR3: CASSPWEDLSYNSPLHF; DNA: TGTGCCAGCAGCCCCTGGGAGGATCTCTCCTATAATTCACCCCTCCACTTT
D: TRBD2; size: once; V: TRBV27; length: 14; J: TRBJ2-2; CDR3: CASAPGLATGELFF; DNA: TGTGCCAGCGCGCCGGGACTAGCGACCGGGGAGCTGTTTTTT
D: .; size: .; V: TRBV28; length: 15; J: TRBJ1-2; CDR3: CASSSRTTGGRGYTF; DNA: TGTGCCAGCAGTTCCCGAACGACAGGAGGAAGGGGCTACACCTTC
D: TRBD2; size: few; V: TRBV20-1; length: 13; J: TRBJ2-5; CDR3: CSAGEAGEETQYF; DNA: TGCAGTGCTGGGGAAGCGGGGGAAGAGACCCAGTACTTC
D: .; size: .; V: TRBV11-3; length: 15; J: TRBJ2-1; CDR3: CASSSGQPSYNEQFF; DNA: TGTGCCAGCAGTTCCGGACAGCCTTCCTACAATGAGCAGTTCTTC
D: .; size: many; V: TRBV7-2; length: 12; J: TRBJ2-5; CDR3: CASSFLLETQYF; DNA: TGTGCCAGCAGCTTCCTCCTGGAGACCCAGTACTTC
D: TRBD2; size: .; V: TRBV10-3; length: 15; J: TRBJ2-2; CDR3: CAISPGLANTGELFF; DNA: TGTGCCATCAGTCCGGGACTAGCGAACACCGGGGAGCTGTTTTTT
D: .; size: .; V: TRBV5-4; length: 14; J: TRBJ1-2; CDR3: CASSFGPGAIGYTF; DNA: .
D: .; size: .; V: TRBV20-1; length: 15; J: TRBJ2-3; CDR3: CSASYRLGEDDTQYF; DNA: TGCAGTGCTAGTTACAGACTAGGCGAGGATGATACGCAGTATTTT
D: .; size: few; V: TRBV15; length: 15; J: TRBJ1-5; CDR3: CATSKGEVGNQPQHF; DNA: TGTGCCACCAGCAAAGGGGAGGTTGGCAATCAGCCCCAGCATTTT
D: .; size: .; V: TRBV4-3; length: 17; J: TRBJ2-7; CDR3: CASSQDAPGDRLYEQYF; DNA: TGCGCCAGCAGCCAAGATGCCCCGGGGGACAGACTCTACGAGCAGTACTTC
D: TRBD2; size: many; V: TRBV7-2; length: 19; J: TRBJ2-2; CDR3: CASSPRRLAGVTNTGELFF; DNA: TGTGCCAGCAGCCCAAGGCGGCTAGCGGGGGTCACGAACACCGGGGAGCTGTTTTTT
D: TRBD1; size: few; V: TRBV19; length: 14; J: TRBJ2-1; CDR3: CASFGQDSYNEQFF; DNA: TGTGCCAGTTTCGGACAGGACTCCTACAATGAGCAGTTCTTC
D: .; size: .; V: TRBV12-3/TRBV12-4; length: 13; J: TRBJ1-5; CDR3: CASSLTPGLPQHF; DNA: TGTGCCAGCAGTTTAACCCCGGGATTGCCCCAGCATTTT
D: .; size: few; V: TRBV6-6; length: 15; J: TRBJ1-1; CDR3: CASSYGGGRDTEAFF; DNA: TGTGCCAGCAGTTACGGAGGCGGGCGGGACACTGAAGCTTTCTTT
D: .; size: once; V: TRBV28; length: 14; J: TRBJ1-1; CDR3: CAGSSWPGRTEAFF; DNA: TGTGCCGGCAGCTCCTGGCCAGGGAGGACTGAAGCTTTCTTT
D: TRBD1; size: .; V: TRBV7-9; length: 16; J: TRBJ2-2; CDR3: CASSSPDRGDTGELFF; DNA: TGTGCCAGCAGCTCTCCGGACAGGGGGGACACCGGGGAGCTGTTTTTT
D: .; size: .; V: TRBV20-1; length: 17; J: TRBJ2-7; CDR3: CSARPYREASRSYEQYF; DNA: TGCAGTGCCAGGCCCTACCGAGAGGCTAGCCGCTCCTACGAGCAGTACTTC
D: .; size: .; V: TRBV24-1; length: 14; J: TRBJ1-2; CDR3: CATSDPGTSGRYTF; DNA: TGTGCCACCAGTGATCCCGGGACCTCGGGGCGCTACACCTTC
D: .; size: .; V: TRBV28; length: 15; J: TRBJ1-1; CDR3: CASSLRGDWITEAFF; DNA: TGTGCCAGCAGTTTAAGGGGGGACTGGATCACTGAAGCTTTCTTT
D: .; size: few; V: TRBV28; length: 14; J: TRBJ2-6; CDR3: CASSRTTGANVLTF; DNA: TGTGCCAGCAGTCGGACAACTGGGGCCAACGTCCTGACTTTC
D: TRBD1; size: many; V: TRBV7-9; length: 13; J: TRBJ1-1; CDR3: CASSILQGIEAFF; DNA: TGTGCCAGCAGCATACTACAGGGGATAGAAGCTTTCTTT
D: TRBD2; size: .; V: TRBV7-3; length: 15; J: TRBJ2-3; CDR3: CASSSQRGPTYTQYF; DNA: TGTGCCAGCAGCTCTCAGCGGGGGCCCACATATACGCAGTATTTT
D: .; size: .; V: TRBV6-2/TRBV6-3; length: 12; J: TRBJ1-4; CDR3: CASRGKVEKLFF; DNA: TGTGCCAGCAGAGGCAAAGTGGAAAAACTGTTTTTT
D: TRBD1; size: few; V: TRBV7-8; length: 16; J: TRBJ2-2; CDR3: CASSHRGTADTGELFF; DNA: TGTGCCAGCAGCCACAGGGGGACAGCTGATACCGGGGAGCTGTTTTTT
D: TRBD1; size: many; V: TRBV6-4; length: 15; J: TRBJ2-3; CDR3: CASSGGTGNADTQYF; DNA: TGTGCCAGCAGCGGAGGGACAGGGAACGCAGATACGCAGTATTTT
D: .; size: .; V: TRBV30; length: 17; J: TRBJ2-2; CDR3: CAWSVVGLRGPGGELFF; DNA: TGTGCCTGGAGTGTAGTTGGCTTGCGGGGGCCAGGCGGGGAGCTGTTTTTT
D: TRBD1; size: many; V: TRBV7-2; length: 15; J: TRBJ2-2; CDR3: CARPPQGANTGELFF; DNA: TGTGCCAGACCGCCACAGGGGGCAAACACCGGGGAGCTGTTTTTT
D: TRBD1; size: .; V: TRBV12-3/TRBV12-4; length: 15; J: TRBJ2-3; CDR3: CASLPIGGRTDTQYF; DNA: TGTGCCAGCCTTCCCATAGGGGGCCGCACAGATACGCAGTATTTT
D: TRBD1; size: .; V: TRBV7-7; length: 17; J: TRBJ2-7; CDR3: CASSSSSQGTGNYEQYF; DNA: TGTGCCAGCAGCTCTTCGTCCCAGGGGACAGGAAACTACGAGCAGTACTTC
D: .; size: many; V: TRBV11-1; length: 17; J: TRBJ2-6; CDR3: CASTRASLRSGANVLTF; DNA: TGTGCCAGCACCCGGGCTTCCCTACGCTCTGGGGCCAACGTCCTGACTTTC
D: .; size: many; V: TRBV4-1; length: 13; J: TRBJ1-1; CDR3: CASSQDVQGEAFF; DNA: TGCGCCAGCAGCCAAGATGTCCAGGGAGAAGCTTTCTTT
D: TRBD1; size: .; V: TRBV4-2; length: 17; J: TRBJ2-1; CDR3: CASSQETGTASYNEQFF; DNA: TGTGCCAGCAGCCAGGAAACCGGGACAGCCTCCTACAATGAGCAGTTCTTC
D: .; size: many; V: TRBV6-1; length: 18; J: TRBJ1-1; CDR3: CASSEEGDLWHMNTEAFF; DNA: TGTGCCAGCAGTGAAGAAGGCGATCTTTGGCACATGAACACTGAAGCTTTCTTT
D: .; size: few; V: TRBV7-6; length: 13; J: TRBJ1-5; CDR3: CASSLETNQPQHF; DNA: TGTGCCAGCAGCTTAGAAACGAATCAGCCCCAGCATTTT